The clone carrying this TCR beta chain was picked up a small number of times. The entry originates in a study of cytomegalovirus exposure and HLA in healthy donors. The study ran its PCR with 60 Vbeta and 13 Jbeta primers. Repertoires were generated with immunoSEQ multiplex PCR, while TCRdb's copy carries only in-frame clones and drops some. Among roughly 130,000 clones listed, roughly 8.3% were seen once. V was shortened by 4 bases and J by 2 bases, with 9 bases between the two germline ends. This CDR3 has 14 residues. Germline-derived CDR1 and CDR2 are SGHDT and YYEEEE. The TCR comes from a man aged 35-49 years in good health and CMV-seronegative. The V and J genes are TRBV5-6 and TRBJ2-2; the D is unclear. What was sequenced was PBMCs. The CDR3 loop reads CASSRVYNTGELFF. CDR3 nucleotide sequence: TGTGCCAGCAGCCGGGTGTACAACACCGGGGAGCTGTTTTTT.